This T cell receptor beta chain was documented in a study of cytomegalovirus exposure and HLA in healthy donors (dated by TCRdb to 2015 to 2018). Some background on the complete study: According to an earlier analysis of 550 to 750 of the donors, about 179 million T cells yielded 100 million or so unique TCR beta sequences and 276 Gb of sequence data. Among roughly 400 genotyped donors of the cohort, an average of roughly 240,000 unique TCR beta nucleotide sequences were sequenced per donor, 15% to 20% of them non-productive. Genome-wide SNP genotypes for about three fifths of the roughly 700 donors were used in a later genetic analysis, which treated that subset as a discovery cohort. An earlier analysis of roughly 580 of the donors used high-throughput TCR beta sequencing to judge whether each TCR beta V gene segment behaved as functional or pseudogenic. Donor age, sex, ethnicity and CMV serostatus were collected together with the repertoire data. Every discovery cohort repertoire had been produced on one sequencing platform. Four or five DR-DQ haplotypes were handled as single units for association and clustering because linkage in the cohort was strong. Both class I and class II loci were covered by HLA typing, at four-digit resolution. In addition to the first cohort of 650 to 800 subjects, a separate validation cohort of approximately 130 different subjects was used. The study aimed to test whether cataloging public T cell receptors could reveal signatures of past pathogen exposure. The study used immunosequencing to profile the T cell repertoires of 666 subjects and linked those repertoires to cytomegalovirus serostatus. The number of typed donors differed by locus: about 620-630 for A, B, C, DRB1 and DQB1; approximately 540 for DQA1; about 600 for DPA1; and approximately 450 for DPB1. A later analysis re-examined previously published TCR beta repertoires from several hundred donors and added high-resolution HLA genotyping to investigate patterns of TCR occurrence. High-throughput TCR immunosequencing, statistical association of individual TCRs with disease status, and machine learning were combined to predict cytomegalovirus infection status. Approximately 300 gigabases of sequencing data and around 80 million unique TCR sequences made up an early release that covered several hundred HLA-typed donors. The later analysis used no new phenotypic data to find candidate immune exposures, relying instead on TCR beta sequences and their occurrence across donors. Among the roughly 390 genotyped donors, about 83% belonged to the genetic ancestry cluster associated with self-reported Caucasian donors. Beyond this particular receptor, the publication reports: According to a later analysis, most CMV-associated TCR beta chains appeared to be HLA-restricted, and the HLA associations seemed to be driven largely by CMV exposure. The presence/absence analyses assumed that sequencing depth was roughly uniform across donors, and that assumption may not be true. Only TCR beta chains were sequenced in this cohort, and the absence of alpha or paired-chain data limited detectable features. In a later analysis, the rate of TCR association differed among HLA loci, with DRB1 alleles having the most associated TCRs and HLA-C alleles having the fewest. Linkage disequilibrium might explain the correlated functional status among segregating V segments, but an unknown experimental factor could not be excluded. In a later analysis, 15,000 to 20,000 TCR beta sequences were associated with specific HLA alleles at a false discovery rate of 0.05. When HLA alleles, especially DR and DQ, strongly co-occurred, TCR associations were difficult to assign to individual alleles. In a later analysis, HLA-associated TCR beta chains showed more clonal expansion and lower generation probabilities than non-associated chains that were equally common. A further reported finding was that TCR beta sequences accurately predicted the HLA-A and HLA-B alleles for most subjects in the first cohort. Most TCR sequences were observed very rarely across donors, whereas some public TCRs were present in many individuals. In a later genetic analysis, fewer N-insertions in productive TCRs were reported among donors in an Asian-associated ancestry cluster than the approximately 670-donor mean. Because HLA typing was missing for some donors at each locus, association tests included only the typed subset. The classifier was reported to diagnose cytomegalovirus status with high specificity and sensitivity in both the original and validation cohorts. Some IMGT-functional V segments, including TRBV6-2 and TRBV6-3, could not be told apart with the 87-base-pair reads, so those segments were excluded. An association between a missense DCLRE1C variant and V-gene and J-gene trimming of TCR beta chains was found in a later genetic analysis and replicated in an independent cohort. Immune exposure information for the cohort was limited to CMV serostatus. A group of highly shared sequence variants was considered likely to be a technical artifact of the sequencing pipeline. In vitro tests confirmed that a few of the cytomegalovirus-associated TCR beta chains recognize cytomegalovirus antigens. The authors suggested that the approach could potentially be extended to other disease states and immunological phenotypes. Because counts were too low, 15 or so rarely observed V segments, including chromosome 9 orphons, were excluded from the earlier analysis of 587 of the donors. A total of 164 TCR beta chains were listed by the study as associated with cytomegalovirus. Several of the top co-occurrence clusters appeared to be linked to parvovirus B19, influenza, CMV and Epstein-Barr virus, according to a later analysis. Broadly in line with IMGT annotations, most TCR beta V segments showed up in productive rearrangements about 90% or about 30% of the time in an earlier analysis of roughly 590 of the donors.

The cohort comprised 670 or so healthy bone marrow donors. All cohort members were sampled while nominally healthy, although unrecorded immune exposures were likely present. The donor was CMV seronegative and was included in the group of under 450 seronegative cohort members. A peripheral blood sample was collected from each donor, and TCR beta sequencing was performed on peripheral blood mononuclear cells. The Qiagen DNeasy Blood Extraction Kit was used to extract genomic DNA from the blood cell samples. The CDR1 and CDR2 encoded by the germline V gene are SGHRS and YFSETQ. Including the terminal cysteine and phenylalanine, the CDR3 comprises 14 residues. Of the read, only the CDR3 DNA is kept; its 42 bases are in frame from base 1. Trimming takes 4 bases from V and 3 bases from J, and the germline ends sit 10 bases apart. Libraries were made using the immunoSEQ multiplex PCR assay. For the multiplex PCR, a mixture combining 60 forward primers for TCR Vbeta segments and 13 reverse primers for TCR Jbeta segments was used. Amplification of the CDR3 region of rearranged TCR beta genes was performed with a multiplex PCR assay on genomic DNA. On the Illumina HiSeq System, the amplified TCR beta libraries were sequenced as 87-base-pair reads. The paper's processing steps were these. In a later analysis, about 80 million unique TCR beta chains were counted across the approximately 670 repertoires, and approximately 11 million of these chains were shared by at least two donors. Raw reads were error-corrected and collapsed into unique sequences by a nearest-neighbor algorithm in which closely related sequences were merged to remove PCR and sequencing errors. V, D and J gene segments were assigned by aligning CDR3 sequences to IMGT reference sequences. For a sequence to be retained, at least a six-nucleotide match to both a V gene segment and a J gene segment was required. Rearrangements were classified as productive when the CDR3 lacked stop codons and remained in frame with V and J, and all other rearrangements were classified as non-productive. CDR3 was defined by IMGT convention, running from the second conserved V-encoded cysteine to the conserved J-encoded phenylalanine. The earlier analysis of 500 to 600 of the donors excluded sequences that lacked an unambiguous match to a single V gene segment. An earlier analysis of fewer than 650 of the donors classified V segments as functional when productive rearrangements were above 56.7% and as segregating when the standard deviation between donors was above 5%. To diagnose cytomegalovirus status from the catalog of TCR beta chain sequences, a statistical classification framework was built. A later analysis assigned V and J genes by comparing TCR nucleotide sequences with IMGT/GENE-DB human TR gene sequences. In a later analysis, CDR3 sequences and most-parsimonious VDJ recombination scenarios were assigned using the TCRdist pipeline. In a later analysis, each TCR beta chain was defined by its CDR3 amino acid sequence together with its V-gene family, and reads without a unique V-gene family were excluded. In a later analysis, a few hundred highly shared, low-generation-probability nucleotide sequences were removed to address suspected cross-contamination and a sequencing artifact. A later analysis calculated a clonal expansion index for each public chain from normalized within-repertoire ranks of inferred template counts. A later analysis computed generation probabilities with a VDJ recombination model fitted to out-of-frame rearrangements, and checked the results against IGoR. In a later analysis, TCR-TCR, TCR-HLA and TCR-CMV co-occurrence was scored with hypergeometric tests, and a repertoire-size bias correction was applied to TCR pairs. A later analysis estimated false discovery rates by permuting HLA or CMV assignments 20 times. In a later analysis, co-occurring TCRs were grouped with DBSCAN, and TCRdist sequence similarity was added when clustering was performed within HLA-allele-positive subsets. Repertoires with fewer than 30,000 or more than 120,000 public chains were left out of co-occurrence clustering, as were roughly five repertoires with anomalous nucleotide sharing. In its TCRdb copy, this immuneACCESS table keeps in-frame sequences only and misses some clones. Where compared with another copy, unresolved V genes explain less than half of these, and the others have no known cause. That table furnishes V, J and clone size, whereas the DNA furnished D and trimming. Recorded for this sample are 90,000 to 100,000 clones; around 72% of them occurred a single time. Approximately 2% of the sample is taken by the ten largest.

As regards this clone: What antigen it recognizes has not been identified. Base qualities are not recorded, but no much larger clone differs from it by a single base.

The chain joins TRBV5-1 to TRBJ2-2; the D gene assignment is ambiguous. The source of this sequence is a male donor in good health and CMV-seronegative. The specimen sequenced was PBMCs. The DNA reads TGCGCCAGCAGCCCTGAGATGTACACCGGGGAGCTGTTTTTT. Protein translation: CASSPEMYTGELFF.